This TCR beta chain was obtained from a study of control samples from healthy donors and cancer patients. Some clones are missing from TCRdb's copy, which holds only in-frame ones; the method was immunoSEQ multiplex PCR. The sample holds 75,000 to 90,000 clones, approximately 89% seen once. The TCR was taken from a man between 50 and 59 years old in good health. Sequencing was performed on blood.

The CDR3 spells CASSSLSYPYEQYF. CDR3 DNA sequence: TGTGCCAGCAGTTCGCTTAGTTATCCCTACGAGCAGTACTTC. J is TRBJ2-7 and V is TRBV27; D remains unclear. The CDR3 consists of 14 residues. Germline V gene sequence: CDR1 MNHEY, CDR2 SMNVEV (reference sequence). V lost 4 bases, J lost 2 bases, and 12 bases lay in between.